This TCR beta chain was found in a study of lymphopenia after photon versus proton radiotherapy. Data came from immunoSEQ multiplex PCR; TCRdb stores just in-frame clones and leaves some out. The profile covers nearly 25,000 clones, with around four fifths appearing a single time and roughly 20% taken by the ten largest. The specimen comprised peripheral blood, sampled from a patient treated with proton-based radiotherapy. This sequence was found in a woman in her seventies with pancreatic cancer.

CDR3 sequence: CASSAWTSGSVETQYF. DNA of the CDR3: TGTGCCAGCAGCGCATGGACTAGCGGGAGTGTTGAGACCCAGTACTTC. The chain couples TRBV9 to TRBJ2-5; 13 bases align to TRBD2. V gave up 3 bases and J gave up 5 bases; unmatched junction bases: 7. Looked up from germline, CDR1 is SGDLS and CDR2 is YYNGEE. The CDR3 loop spans 16 amino acids.